Included here is one T cell receptor (beta chain) sequence, with context. The antigen remains undetermined. This specimen belongs to a study of cytomegalovirus exposure and HLA in healthy donors. Study outcomes and limitations: Most TCR sequences proved rare, with some public TCRs found in many donors. It was assumed in the presence/absence analyses that sequencing depth was roughly uniform across donors.

PCR primers comprised 60 Vbeta and 13 Jbeta primers. TCRdb's table, derived via immunoSEQ multiplex PCR, lists solely in-frame clones and lacks some. The top ten clones hold more than 8.5% of a sample with approximately 44,000 clones, around 60% of them seen once. The CDR3 has 17 amino acids. Germline loops: CDR1 SGHNT, CDR2 YYREEE (reference sequence). V was clipped by 4 bases and J by 0 bases, with 20 bases between them. The V and J genes are TRBV5-4 and TRBJ2-7, with D maybe TRBD1 (6 bases). The receptor was isolated from a human donor in good health. The specimen sequenced was PBMCs. DNA for the CDR3: TGTGCCAGCAGCACAACACAGACAGGCCTCGGCTCCTACGAGCAGTACTTC. It codes for CASSTTQTGLGSYEQYF.